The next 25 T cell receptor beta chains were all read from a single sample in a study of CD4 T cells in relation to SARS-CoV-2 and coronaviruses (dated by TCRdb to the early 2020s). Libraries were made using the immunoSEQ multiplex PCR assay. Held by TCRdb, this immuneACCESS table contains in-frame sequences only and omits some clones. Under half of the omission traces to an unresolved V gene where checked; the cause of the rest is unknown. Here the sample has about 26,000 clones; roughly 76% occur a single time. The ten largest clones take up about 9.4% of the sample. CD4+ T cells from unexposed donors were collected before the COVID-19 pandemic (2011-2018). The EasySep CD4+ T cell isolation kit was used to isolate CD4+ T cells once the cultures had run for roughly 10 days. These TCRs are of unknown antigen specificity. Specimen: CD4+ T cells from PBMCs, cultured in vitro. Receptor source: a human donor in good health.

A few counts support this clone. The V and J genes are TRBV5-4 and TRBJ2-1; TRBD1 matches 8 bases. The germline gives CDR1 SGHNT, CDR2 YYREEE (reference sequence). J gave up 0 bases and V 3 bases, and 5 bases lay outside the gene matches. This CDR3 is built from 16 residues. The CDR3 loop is CASSWLGTGSYNEQFF. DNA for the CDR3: TGTGCCAGCAGCTGGCTAGGGACAGGCTCCTACAATGAGCAGTTCTTC.

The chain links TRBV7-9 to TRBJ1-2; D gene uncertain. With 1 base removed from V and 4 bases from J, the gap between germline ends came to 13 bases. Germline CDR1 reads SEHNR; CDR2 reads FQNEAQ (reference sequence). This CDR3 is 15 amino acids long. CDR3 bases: TGTGCCAGCAGCTTAGGGCAGAGCGCGGCCTATGGCTACACCTTC. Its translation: CASSLGQSAAYGYTF.

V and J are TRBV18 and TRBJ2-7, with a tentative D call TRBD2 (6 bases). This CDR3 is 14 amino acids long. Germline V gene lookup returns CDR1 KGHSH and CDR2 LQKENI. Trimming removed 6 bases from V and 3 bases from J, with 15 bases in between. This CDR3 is CASSYTSSGYEQYF. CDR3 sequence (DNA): TGTGCCAGCTCGTACACTAGCAGCGGCTACGAGCAGTACTTC. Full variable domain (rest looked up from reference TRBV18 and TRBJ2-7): NAGVMQNPRHLVRRRGQEARLRCSPMKGHSHVYWYRQLPEEGLKFMVYLQKENIIDESGMPKERFSAEFPKEGPSILRIQQVVRGDSAAYFCASSYTSSGYEQYFGPGTRLTVT.

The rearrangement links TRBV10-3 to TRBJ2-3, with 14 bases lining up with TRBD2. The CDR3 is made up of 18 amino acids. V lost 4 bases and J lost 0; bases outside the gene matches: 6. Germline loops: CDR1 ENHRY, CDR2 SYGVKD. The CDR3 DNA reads TGTGCCATCAGTGGGACTAGCGGGGGGTTAAGTAGCACAGATACGCAGTATTTT. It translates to CAISGTSGGLSSTDTQYF.

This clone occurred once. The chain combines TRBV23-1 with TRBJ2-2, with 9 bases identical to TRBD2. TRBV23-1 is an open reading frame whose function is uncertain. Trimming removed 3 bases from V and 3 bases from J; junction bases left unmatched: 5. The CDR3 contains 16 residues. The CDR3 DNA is TGCGCCAGCAGTCAGACAGGCGGGAGGGACACCGGGGAGCTGTTTTTT. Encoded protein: CASSQTGGRDTGELFF.

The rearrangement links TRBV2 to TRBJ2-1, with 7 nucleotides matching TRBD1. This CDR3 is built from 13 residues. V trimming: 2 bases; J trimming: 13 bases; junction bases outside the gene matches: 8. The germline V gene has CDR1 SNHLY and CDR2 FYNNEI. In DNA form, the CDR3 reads TGTGCCAGCAGTGAAATATTGACAGGGATACAGTTCTTC. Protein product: CASSEILTGIQFF.

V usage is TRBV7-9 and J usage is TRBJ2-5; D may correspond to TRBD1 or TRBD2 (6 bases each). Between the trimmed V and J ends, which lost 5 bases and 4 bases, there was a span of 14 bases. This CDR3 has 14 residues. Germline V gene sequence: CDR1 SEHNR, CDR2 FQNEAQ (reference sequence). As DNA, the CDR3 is TGTGCCAGCAGCACTTCTGGGGGGCGAGAGACCCAGTACTTC. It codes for CASSTSGGRETQYF.

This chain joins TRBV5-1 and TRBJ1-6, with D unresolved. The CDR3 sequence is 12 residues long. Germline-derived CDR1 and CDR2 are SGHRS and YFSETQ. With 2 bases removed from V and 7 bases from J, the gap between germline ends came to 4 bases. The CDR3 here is CASSLENSPLHF. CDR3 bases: TGCGCCAGCAGCTTAGAGAATTCACCCCTCCACTTT.

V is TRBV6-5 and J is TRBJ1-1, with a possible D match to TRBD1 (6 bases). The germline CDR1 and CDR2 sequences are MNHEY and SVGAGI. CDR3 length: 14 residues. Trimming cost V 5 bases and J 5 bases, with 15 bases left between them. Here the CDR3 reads CASSTGQEVTEAFF. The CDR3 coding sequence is TGTGCCAGCAGTACAGGGCAGGAGGTGACTGAAGCTTTCTTT.

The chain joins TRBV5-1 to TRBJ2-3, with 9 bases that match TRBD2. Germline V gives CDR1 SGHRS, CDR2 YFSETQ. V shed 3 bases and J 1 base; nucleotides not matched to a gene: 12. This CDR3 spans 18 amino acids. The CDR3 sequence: CASSSGLAFLRGTDTQYF. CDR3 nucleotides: TGCGCCAGCAGCTCGGGACTAGCCTTCCTTCGAGGCACAGATACGCAGTATTTT.

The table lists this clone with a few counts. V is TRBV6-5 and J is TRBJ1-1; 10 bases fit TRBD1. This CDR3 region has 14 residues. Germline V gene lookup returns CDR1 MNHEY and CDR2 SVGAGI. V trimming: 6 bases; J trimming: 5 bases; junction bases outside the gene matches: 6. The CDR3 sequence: CASRYGQGETEAFF. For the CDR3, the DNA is TGTGCCAGCAGATACGGACAGGGGGAAACTGAAGCTTTCTTT.

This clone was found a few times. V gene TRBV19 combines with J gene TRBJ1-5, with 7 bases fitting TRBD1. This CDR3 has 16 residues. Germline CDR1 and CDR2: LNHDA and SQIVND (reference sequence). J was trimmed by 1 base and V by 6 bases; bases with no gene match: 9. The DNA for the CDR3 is TGTGCCAGTAGGATGGCAGGGGGAATAAGCAATCAGCCCCAGCATTTT. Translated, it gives CASRMAGGISNQPQHF.

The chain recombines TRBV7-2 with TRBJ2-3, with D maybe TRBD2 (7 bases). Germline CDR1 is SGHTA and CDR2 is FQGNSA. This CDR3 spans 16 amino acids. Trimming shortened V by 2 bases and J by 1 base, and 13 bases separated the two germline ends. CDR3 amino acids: CASSLLGGPGTDTQYF. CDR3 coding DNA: TGTGCCAGCAGCTTACTCGGGGGGCCGGGCACAGATACGCAGTATTTT.

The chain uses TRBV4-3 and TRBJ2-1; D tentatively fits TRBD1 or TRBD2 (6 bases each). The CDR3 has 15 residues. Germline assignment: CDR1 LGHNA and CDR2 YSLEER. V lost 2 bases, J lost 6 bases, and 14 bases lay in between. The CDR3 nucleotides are TGCGCCAGCAGCCAACGCCGGGGGCGCCTCAATGAGCAGTTCTTC. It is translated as CASSQRRGRLNEQFF.

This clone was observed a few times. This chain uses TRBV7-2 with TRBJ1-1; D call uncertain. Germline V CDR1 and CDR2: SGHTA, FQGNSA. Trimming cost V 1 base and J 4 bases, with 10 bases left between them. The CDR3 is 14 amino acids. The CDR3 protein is CASSLVWGSTEAFF. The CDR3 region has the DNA TGTGCCAGCAGCTTAGTTTGGGGATCCACTGAAGCTTTCTTT.

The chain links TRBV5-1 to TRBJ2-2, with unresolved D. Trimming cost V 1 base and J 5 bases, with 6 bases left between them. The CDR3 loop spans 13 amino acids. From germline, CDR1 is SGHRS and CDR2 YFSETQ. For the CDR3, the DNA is TGCGCCAGCAGCTTGCTACAGACCGGGGAGCTGTTTTTT. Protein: CASSLLQTGELFF.

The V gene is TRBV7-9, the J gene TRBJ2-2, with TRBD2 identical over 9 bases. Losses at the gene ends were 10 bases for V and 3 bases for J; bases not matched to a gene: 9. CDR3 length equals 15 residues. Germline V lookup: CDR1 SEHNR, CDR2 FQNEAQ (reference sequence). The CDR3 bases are TGTGCCATTGCGGGGGGGGGCCCGGACACCGGGGAGCTGTTTTTT. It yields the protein CAIAGGGPDTGELFF.

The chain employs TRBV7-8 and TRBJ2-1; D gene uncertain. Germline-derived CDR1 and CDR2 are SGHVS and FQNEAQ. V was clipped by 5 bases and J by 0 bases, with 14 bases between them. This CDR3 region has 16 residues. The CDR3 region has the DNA TGTGCCAGCAGCCCGAGAACAGCTAGCTCCTACAATGAGCAGTTCTTC. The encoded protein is CASSPRTASSYNEQFF. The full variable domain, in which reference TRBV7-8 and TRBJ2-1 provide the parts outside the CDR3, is GAGVSQSPRYKVAKRGQDVALRCDPISGHVSLFWYQQALGQGPEFLTYFQNEAQLDKSGLPSDRFFAERPEGSVSTLKIQRTQQEDSAVYLCASSPRTASSYNEQFFGPGTRLTVL.

In nucleotides, the CDR3 is TGTGCCAGCAGCCAAGGGGACAGGTACAATGAGCAGTTCTTC. Its translation: CASSQGDRYNEQFF. V usage is TRBV3-1 (or the pseudogene TRBV3-2) and J usage is TRBJ2-1; 8 bases are a match to TRBD1. This CDR3 comprises 14 residues. In germline, CDR1 is LGHDT, CDR2 YNNKEL (reference sequence). The junction had 0 bases not matched to a gene; V was cut back by 1 base and J by 4 bases.

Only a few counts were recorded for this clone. The CDR3 sequence is CASSLQGANYGYTF. The DNA for the CDR3 is TGTGCCAGCAGCTTACAGGGGGCTAACTATGGCTACACCTTC. This chain joins TRBV3-1 (or the pseudogene TRBV3-2) and TRBJ1-2, with 8 bases fitting TRBD1. Per germline, CDR1 LGHDT and CDR2 YNNKEL (reference sequence). V gave up 5 bases and J gave up 0 bases; unmatched junction bases: 2. CDR3 length: 14 residues.

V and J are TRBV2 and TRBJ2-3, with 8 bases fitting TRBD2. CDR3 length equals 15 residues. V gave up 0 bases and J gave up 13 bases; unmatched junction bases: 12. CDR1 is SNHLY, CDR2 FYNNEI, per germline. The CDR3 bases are TGTGCCAGCAGTGAAGCGGGGACTAGGGGGGAGAGGGAGTATTTT. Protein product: CASSEAGTRGEREYF.

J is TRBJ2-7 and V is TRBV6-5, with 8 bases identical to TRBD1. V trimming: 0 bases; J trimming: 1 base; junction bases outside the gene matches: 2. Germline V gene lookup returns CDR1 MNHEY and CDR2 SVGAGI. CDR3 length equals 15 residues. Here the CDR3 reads CASSYSQGASYEQYF. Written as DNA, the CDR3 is TGTGCCAGCAGTTACTCTCAGGGGGCTTCCTACGAGCAGTACTTC.

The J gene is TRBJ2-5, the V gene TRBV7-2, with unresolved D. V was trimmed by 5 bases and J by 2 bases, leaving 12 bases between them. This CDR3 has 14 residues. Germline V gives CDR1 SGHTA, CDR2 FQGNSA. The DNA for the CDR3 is TGTGCCAGCAGCCTTCCCCCCAGACAAGAGACCCAGTACTTC. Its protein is CASSLPPRQETQYF.

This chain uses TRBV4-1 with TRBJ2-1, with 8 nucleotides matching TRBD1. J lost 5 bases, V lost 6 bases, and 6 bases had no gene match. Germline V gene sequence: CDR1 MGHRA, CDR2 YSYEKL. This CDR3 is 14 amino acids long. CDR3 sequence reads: CASSRTGYNNEQFF. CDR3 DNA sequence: TGCGCCAGCAGTCGGACAGGGTACAACAATGAGCAGTTCTTC.

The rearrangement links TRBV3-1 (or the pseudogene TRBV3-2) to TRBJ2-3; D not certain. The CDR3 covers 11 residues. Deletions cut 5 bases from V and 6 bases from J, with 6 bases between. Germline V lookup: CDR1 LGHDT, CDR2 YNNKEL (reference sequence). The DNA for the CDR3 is TGTGCCAGCAGCGCTCCCGATACGCAGTATTTT. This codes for CASSAPDTQYF.